This is a list of T cell receptor beta chains from one sample in a study of blood T cell repertoires in COVID-19. Repertoires were generated with immunoSEQ multiplex PCR, while TCRdb's copy carries only in-frame clones and drops some. This sample has roughly 5,700 clones; 70% to 85% occur once, and the top ten carry about an eighth. Sequenced: peripheral blood. Receptor source: a human donor in a cohort sampled during active COVID-19. The CDR3 runs from the conserved cysteine through the conserved F or W. Each record gives: V gene, J gene, clone size, D gene, CDR3 DNA, CDR3 protein. The D gene is left open where the match is weak. Only some rows state a clone size, as once, few, many or a class for expanded clones.

v_gene: TRBV4-3; j_gene: TRBJ2-6; abundance: once; d_gene: NA; CDR3nt: TGCGCCAGCAGCCAAGGACAGGATGGGGCCAACGTCCTGACTTTC; CDR3aa: CASSQGQDGANVLTF
v_gene: TRBV28; j_gene: TRBJ1-2; abundance: few; d_gene: NA; CDR3nt: TGTGCCAGCAGTTTGTCGACTGATAACTATGGCTACACCTTC; CDR3aa: CASSLSTDNYGYTF
v_gene: TRBV4-3; j_gene: TRBJ2-7; abundance: NA; d_gene: TRBD2; CDR3nt: TGCGCCAGCAGCCCACGACTAGCGGGGGAGCAGTACTTC; CDR3aa: CASSPRLAGEQYF
v_gene: TRBV5-6; j_gene: TRBJ1-3; abundance: NA; d_gene: NA; CDR3nt: TGTGCCAGCAGCTTGGAGACAGGCTCTGGAAACACCATATATTTT; CDR3aa: CASSLETGSGNTIYF
v_gene: TRBV6-2/TRBV6-3; j_gene: TRBJ2-1; abundance: NA; d_gene: TRBD2; CDR3nt: TGTGCCAGCAGTCCCAGTTCGGCGGGAGGTGAGCAGTTCTTC; CDR3aa: CASSPSSAGGEQFF
v_gene: TRBV27; j_gene: TRBJ2-1; abundance: NA; d_gene: NA; CDR3nt: TGTGCCAGCAAACCCGAGAACTTCTACAATGAGCAGTTCTTC; CDR3aa: CASKPENFYNEQFF
v_gene: TRBV18; j_gene: TRBJ2-3; abundance: NA; d_gene: TRBD2; CDR3nt: TGTGCCAGCTCCCTGAAAGCGGGAGGGAAGACAGATACGCAGTATTTT; CDR3aa: CASSLKAGGKTDTQYF
v_gene: TRBV7-8; j_gene: TRBJ2-7; abundance: NA; d_gene: TRBD2; CDR3nt: TGTGCCAGCAGCTTTCGGGGGGGACTAGAACTGTACTTC; CDR3aa: CASSFRGGLELYF
v_gene: TRBV11-2; j_gene: TRBJ2-5; abundance: NA; d_gene: NA; CDR3nt: TGTGCCAGCAGCTTAGGCGGGACCCTAGAGTACTTC; CDR3aa: CASSLGGTLEYF
v_gene: TRBV19; j_gene: TRBJ2-7; abundance: NA; d_gene: TRBD2; CDR3nt: TGTGCCAGCACCCAGAGCGGGAGGCAGACCTACGAGCAGTACTTC; CDR3aa: CASTQSGRQTYEQYF
v_gene: TRBV11-2; j_gene: TRBJ2-2; abundance: NA; d_gene: NA; CDR3nt: TGTGCCAGCAGCCCCCTTGGGGAGCTGTTTTTT; CDR3aa: CASSPLGELFF
v_gene: TRBV9; j_gene: TRBJ2-7; abundance: NA; d_gene: NA; CDR3nt: TGTGCCAGCAGCGAGTCAGGGGAGTACGGGGACGAGCAGTACTTC; CDR3aa: CASSESGEYGDEQYF
v_gene: TRBV5-4; j_gene: TRBJ1-2; abundance: NA; d_gene: TRBD1; CDR3nt: TGTGCCAGCAGCCTCCGGGACAGGGGGCTTTATGGCTACACCTTC; CDR3aa: CASSLRDRGLYGYTF
v_gene: TRBV5-1; j_gene: TRBJ2-3; abundance: once; d_gene: NA; CDR3nt: TGCGCCAGCAGCTTGGGGCCGCCAGGGGGATCCCGGAGGGGGTCCACAGATACGCAGTATTTT; CDR3aa: CASSLGPPGGSRRGSTDTQYF
v_gene: TRBV7-2; j_gene: TRBJ2-1; abundance: NA; d_gene: NA; CDR3nt: TGTGCCAGCAGTCAGGACACGTTGGCTGAGCAGTTCTTC; CDR3aa: CASSQDTLAEQFF
v_gene: TRBV7-2; j_gene: TRBJ2-2; abundance: NA; d_gene: TRBD2; CDR3nt: TGTGCCAGCAGCAGTAGCGGGGGGACCGGGGAGCTGTTTTTT; CDR3aa: CASSSSGGTGELFF
v_gene: TRBV19; j_gene: TRBJ2-4; abundance: NA; d_gene: NA; CDR3nt: TGTGCCAGTAGAGAGGGGGTCGGGGCCAAAAACATTCAGTACTTC; CDR3aa: CASREGVGAKNIQYF
v_gene: TRBV11-3; j_gene: TRBJ2-7; abundance: few; d_gene: TRBD1; CDR3nt: TGTGCCAGCAGCGACCGGGACAGGGAATACGAGCAGTACTTC; CDR3aa: CASSDRDREYEQYF
v_gene: TRBV20-1; j_gene: TRBJ2-1; abundance: NA; d_gene: NA; CDR3nt: TGCAGTGCTAGTATAGGACAGAACTACAATGAGCAGTTCTTC; CDR3aa: CSASIGQNYNEQFF
v_gene: TRBV27; j_gene: TRBJ1-2; abundance: NA; d_gene: NA; CDR3nt: TGTGCCAGCAGCAAGACAGGCGGGTCGGATGGCTACACCTTC; CDR3aa: CASSKTGGSDGYTF
v_gene: TRBV4-1; j_gene: TRBJ2-7; abundance: few; d_gene: NA; CDR3nt: TGCGCCAGCAGCCGCGGAGGGGGCAAGTACGAGCAGTACTTC; CDR3aa: CASSRGGGKYEQYF
v_gene: TRBV7-6; j_gene: TRBJ2-4; abundance: NA; d_gene: TRBD2; CDR3nt: TGTGCCAGCAGCCTGGGACTAGCGGGAGGGGGACCCAAAAACATTCAGTACTTC; CDR3aa: CASSLGLAGGGPKNIQYF
v_gene: TRBV11-3; j_gene: TRBJ2-2; abundance: NA; d_gene: NA; CDR3nt: TGTGCCAGCAGCTTAAACAGCTTTGACACCGGGGAGCTGTTTTTT; CDR3aa: CASSLNSFDTGELFF
v_gene: TRBV7-2; j_gene: TRBJ2-5; abundance: NA; d_gene: TRBD2; CDR3nt: TGTGCCAGCAGCTTAGGAGGGGGACTAGCGGGAGAGGGCGAGACCCAGTACTTC; CDR3aa: CASSLGGGLAGEGETQYF
v_gene: TRBV29-1; j_gene: TRBJ2-1; abundance: NA; d_gene: TRBD2; CDR3nt: TGCAGCGTCGTCGGACTAGCGGGAGGGTTTGAGCAGTTCTTC; CDR3aa: CSVVGLAGGFEQFF
v_gene: TRBV3-1/TRBV3-2; j_gene: TRBJ2-7; abundance: NA; d_gene: TRBD2; CDR3nt: TGTGCCAGCAGCAGGAGGGCGGGAGCTAGGTACGAGCAGTACTTC; CDR3aa: CASSRRAGARYEQYF
v_gene: TRBV2; j_gene: TRBJ2-1; abundance: once; d_gene: NA; CDR3nt: TGTGCCTTATGGACAAACAATGAGCAGTTCTTC; CDR3aa: CALWTNNEQFF
v_gene: TRBV4-1; j_gene: TRBJ2-1; abundance: NA; d_gene: NA; CDR3nt: TGCGCCAGCAGCCAAGGGCCTAGCTCCTACAATGAGCAGTTCTTC; CDR3aa: CASSQGPSSYNEQFF
v_gene: TRBV5-1; j_gene: TRBJ2-7; abundance: NA; d_gene: NA; CDR3nt: TGCGCCAGCAGTCGAGGGTATAGGGAAGAGCAGTACTTC; CDR3aa: CASSRGYREEQYF
v_gene: TRBV6-5; j_gene: TRBJ1-2; abundance: NA; d_gene: TRBD1; CDR3nt: TGTGCCAGCAGTTCGACCGGGACAGGGCCCTATGGCTACACCTTC; CDR3aa: CASSSTGTGPYGYTF
v_gene: TRBV7-2; j_gene: TRBJ2-1; abundance: NA; d_gene: TRBD2; CDR3nt: TGTGCCAGCAGGGCTAATAGCGGGGCGGTGGCGCAGTTCTTC; CDR3aa: CASRANSGAVAQFF
v_gene: TRBV5-5; j_gene: TRBJ2-2; abundance: once; d_gene: NA; CDR3nt: TGTGCCAGCAGCGCGGGCAGTCCCACCGGGGAGCTGTTTTTT; CDR3aa: CASSAGSPTGELFF
v_gene: TRBV11-2; j_gene: TRBJ2-3; abundance: NA; d_gene: NA; CDR3nt: TGTGCCAGCAGCTTAAGGGGGGGCGCAGCAGATACGCAGTATTTT; CDR3aa: CASSLRGGAADTQYF
v_gene: TRBV18; j_gene: TRBJ2-7; abundance: NA; d_gene: NA; CDR3nt: TGTGCCAGCTCACCACAGGGGGCGGGAATGGCCTACGAGCAGTACTTC; CDR3aa: CASSPQGAGMAYEQYF
v_gene: TRBV18; j_gene: TRBJ2-7; abundance: NA; d_gene: NA; CDR3nt: TGTGCCAGCTCACGCCCTGGGGGCGCCAAGGGGGAGCAGTACTTC; CDR3aa: CASSRPGGAKGEQYF
v_gene: TRBV29-1; j_gene: TRBJ1-1; abundance: NA; d_gene: NA; CDR3nt: TGCAGCGTCCAGCAGGGGTCAGGGGACACTGAAGCTTTCTTT; CDR3aa: CSVQQGSGDTEAFF
v_gene: TRBV6-2/TRBV6-3; j_gene: TRBJ2-7; abundance: NA; d_gene: NA; CDR3nt: TGTGCCAGCAGTTACTTCAGCGAGCAGTACTTC; CDR3aa: CASSYFSEQYF